What follows is one T cell receptor beta chain and its context. Measured with immunoSEQ multiplex PCR; TCRdb has only the in-frame clones, and not every one. The repertoire shows under 25,000 clones; the top ten hold about 15%. The data stem from a study of T cells in women clearing cervical HPV infection. Study at large: Case blood was drawn when the lesion was first found; control blood after infection became undetectable.

The source of this sequence is a woman between 18 and 75 years old with a cervical HPV16 infection that either progressed to CIN3+ or cleared (not recorded which). Sequenced input: blood buffy coat.

CDR3 DNA (partial): TGTGCCAGCTTCAAACCGGGGGGCCCTACGAACACTGAA. Protein: CASFKPGGPTNTE. From start to end, the CDR3 is CASFKPGGPTNTEAFF. This sequence joins TRBV5-4 and TRBJ1-1, with D possibly TRBD1 on 6 matching bases. The DNA ends 3 residues before the CDR3 does, and the rest of the CDR3 is filled in from the germline J gene. V gave up 7 bases and J gave up 1 base, with 20 bases separating them. Germline CDR1 and CDR2: SGHNT and YYREEE (reference sequence). The CDR3 runs to 16 residues.